A selection of T cell receptor beta chains follows, all from one sample in a study of T cells after posttransplantation cyclophosphamide. The table came from immunoSEQ multiplex PCR; TCRdb's copy has only in-frame clones and leaves some out. The table records 2,100 or so clones without singletons, the ten largest covering 21%. The sample in question was PBMCs, obtained 86 days after allogeneic stem cell transplant with posttransplant cyclophosphamide. These receptors all come from a female patient aged 60 to 70 who received an allogeneic stem cell transplant from a related donor and was CMV-positive. The T cells may partly be graft donor cells. Both conserved end residues are part of each CDR3. The D gene is left open where the match is weak. Clone sizes are shown as once, few or many counts, or a class when the clone is expanded.

clone_size | j_call | v_call | d_call | cdr3_aa | cdr3_nt
many | TRBJ2-4 | TRBV6-2/TRBV6-3 | NA | CASSYSFSTKNIQYF | TGTGCCAGCAGTTACTCGTTTTCCACCAAAAACATTCAGTACTTC
many | TRBJ2-1 | TRBV30 | TRBD2 | CAAERGLAGGDNEQFF | TGTGCGGCGGAAAGGGGACTAGCGGGAGGGGACAATGAGCAGTTCTTC
medium-sized | TRBJ2-7 | TRBV5-1 | TRBD1 | CASSLEGGGYEQYF | TGCGCCAGCAGCTTGGAAGGGGGCGGGTACGAGCAGTACTTC
many | TRBJ2-1 | TRBV7-2 | NA | CASTNRPGSSYNEQFF | TGTGCCAGCACCAACCGTCCGGGGAGCTCCTACAATGAGCAGTTCTTC
few | TRBJ2-7 | TRBV5-6 | TRBD1 | CASSLQGAREQYF | TGTGCCAGCAGCTTACAGGGGGCGCGGGAGCAGTACTTC
large | TRBJ2-7 | TRBV19 | NA | CASKSRAKYF | TGTGCCAGTAAATCCCGAGCCAAGTACTTC
medium-sized | TRBJ2-4 | TRBV27 | NA | CASSLLASKNIQYF | TGTGCCAGCAGTTTACTGGCAAGCAAAAACATTCAGTACTTC
medium-sized | TRBJ2-1 | TRBV4-1 | TRBD2 | CASSQEYASGHNEQFF | TGCGCCAGCAGCCAAGAATATGCTAGCGGACACAATGAGCAGTTCTTC
many | TRBJ1-2 | TRBV5-6 | TRBD1 | CASSWGTAYGYTF | TGTGCCAGCAGCTGGGGGACAGCGTATGGCTACACCTTC
many | TRBJ1-2 | TRBV5-6 | TRBD1 | CASSFLDRVHGYTF | TGTGCCAGCAGCTTCCTAGACAGGGTCCATGGCTACACCTTC
many | TRBJ1-5 | TRBV7-8 | NA | CASSITQGYSNQPQHF | TGTGCCAGCAGCATCACACAGGGTTATAGCAATCAGCCCCAGCATTTT
medium-sized | TRBJ1-5 | TRBV19 | NA | CASSIGQHSNQPQHF | TGTGCCAGTAGTATCGGACAACATAGCAATCAGCCCCAGCATTTT
large | TRBJ2-1 | TRBV19 | TRBD2 | CASGGLAAQSSYNEQFF | TGTGCCAGTGGGGGACTAGCGGCACAGAGCTCCTACAATGAGCAGTTCTTC
many | TRBJ2-1 | TRBV12-5 | TRBD2 | CASGLRLAGPNEQFF | TGTGCTAGTGGTTTACGACTAGCGGGGCCCAATGAGCAGTTCTTC
medium-sized | TRBJ2-4 | TRBV19 | TRBD1 | CASQPTGTYIQYF | TGTGCCAGTCAGCCGACAGGGACGTACATTCAGTACTTC
medium-sized | TRBJ2-7 | TRBV7-9 | NA | CASSLGTRALGEQYF | TGTGCCAGCAGCTTAGGAACCAGGGCCTTAGGCGAGCAGTACTTC
medium-sized | TRBJ2-2 | TRBV2 | NA | CASSESLTGELFF | TGTGCCAGCAGTGAATCCCTTACCGGGGAGCTGTTTTTT
medium-sized | TRBJ1-5 | TRBV6-2/TRBV6-3 | NA | CASRPGGKGNQPQHF | TGTGCCAGCAGGCCCGGGGGGAAAGGCAATCAGCCCCAGCATTTT
medium-sized | TRBJ2-2 | TRBV6-4 | NA | CASSEVTNTGELFF | TGTGCCAGCAGCGAGGTAACGAACACCGGGGAGCTGTTTTTT
medium-sized | TRBJ2-7 | TRBV5-8 | TRBD1 | CASSSGQGAYEQYF | TGTGCCAGCAGCTCAGGACAGGGAGCCTACGAGCAGTACTTC
medium-sized | TRBJ1-5 | TRBV19 | NA | CASSDRLNQPQHF | TGTGCCAGTAGTGACAGGCTCAATCAGCCCCAGCATTTT
many | TRBJ1-1 | TRBV14 | NA | CASNPLGTGRTEAFF | TGTGCCAGCAACCCGCTTGGGACTGGGAGGACTGAAGCTTTCTTT
many | TRBJ2-6 | TRBV12-3/TRBV12-4 | NA | CASSPQYSGANVLTF | TGTGCCAGCAGTCCCCAGTACTCTGGGGCCAACGTCCTGACTTTC
many | TRBJ2-3 | TRBV24-1 | NA | CATSRDGTDTQYF | TGTGCCACCAGCAGGGATGGCACAGATACGCAGTATTTT
many | TRBJ1-1 | TRBV7-3 | NA | CASSLTQDTEAFF | TGTGCCAGCAGCTTAACACAAGACACTGAAGCTTTCTTT
medium-sized | TRBJ2-1 | TRBV11-2 | TRBD2 | CASSLVRESYNEQFF | TGTGCCAGCAGCTTAGTGCGGGAGTCCTACAATGAGCAGTTCTTC
medium-sized | TRBJ2-5 | TRBV7-2 | TRBD1 | CASGRGWETQYF | TGTGCCAGCGGCAGGGGGTGGGAGACCCAGTACTTC
medium-sized | TRBJ1-2 | TRBV19 | TRBD1 | CASRYNRGPSIYGYTF | TGTGCCAGTAGGTACAACAGGGGTCCGAGTATCTATGGCTACACCTTC
many | TRBJ2-1 | TRBV29-1 | NA | CSTRRGANNEQFF | TGCAGCACCCGCAGGGGTGCAAACAATGAGCAGTTCTTC